Following are 32 T cell receptor beta chains from one sample sequenced in a study of cytomegalovirus exposure and HLA in healthy donors. Both 60 Vbeta primers and 13 Jbeta primers went into the PCR. Clones were read by immunoSEQ multiplex PCR, and TCRdb kept only the in-frame ones, dropping some. The sample lists 90,000 or so clones; over 70% were seen once. The sequenced sample was PBMCs. These receptors came from a man in his forties or fifties in good health and CMV-seropositive.

This rearrangement joins TRBV5-4 to TRBJ2-7; no firm D call. V was cut by 4 bases and J by 6 bases, with 14 bases left in between. The CDR3 runs 13 residues. Germline V gives CDR1 SGHNT, CDR2 YYREEE (reference sequence). The CDR3: CASSPSTVGEQYF. The CDR3 DNA sequence: TGTGCCAGCAGCCCCTCTACCGTTGGCGAGCAGTACTTC.

This chain uses TRBV5-1 with TRBJ2-1; no definite D call. CDR1 and CDR2 (germline): SGHRS, YFSETQ. The CDR3 has 11 amino acids. Trimming took off 4 bases at V and 10 bases at J, with 9 bases between the two ends. The CDR3 sequence is CASSRSGEQFF. DNA for the CDR3: TGCGCCAGCAGCCGATCCGGGGAGCAGTTCTTC.

This chain joins TRBV7-2 and TRBJ2-1, with a possible D match to TRBD2 (6 bases). Germline CDR1 SGHTA, CDR2 FQGNSA. The length of the CDR3 is 15 residues. Trimming stripped 8 bases from V and 3 bases from J, with 17 bases between. For the CDR3, the DNA is TGTGCCAGCCAACCCGGGGGAGGAATCTACAATGAGCAGTTCTTC. It codes for CASQPGGGIYNEQFF.

The V gene is TRBV14, the J gene TRBJ2-1; TRBD2 is a possible D gene (6 bases). The CDR3 length is 14 residues. Trimming pared 0 bases from V and 5 bases from J, leaving 8 bases between. The V gene's germline CDR1 is SGHDN and CDR2 FVKESK. CDR3 DNA sequence: TGTGCCAGCAGCCAAGATTGGACTAACAATGAGCAGTTCTTC. This sequence encodes CASSQDWTNNEQFF. Full variable domain (missing parts from reference TRBV14 and TRBJ2-1): EAGVTQFPSHSVIEKGQTVTLRCDPISGHDNLYWYRRVMGKEIKFLLHFVKESKQDESGMPNNRFLAERTGGTYSTLKVQPAELEDSGVYFCASSQDWTNNEQFFGPGTRLTVL.

The V call is TRBV19, the J call TRBJ2-1, with 8 bases aligning to TRBD2. Trimming took 5 bases from V and 6 from J; bases not matched to a gene: 9. This CDR3 contains 15 residues. The germline CDR1 and CDR2 sequences are LNHDA and SQIVND (reference sequence). In DNA form, the CDR3 reads TGTGCCAGTAGTTCTCGGACTAGCCGGATCAATGAGCAGTTCTTC. Translated: CASSSRTSRINEQFF.

The CDR3 DNA reads TGCAGCGTTGAAGATCGGAGACCAGATACGCAGTATTTT. Amino acid sequence: CSVEDRRPDTQYF. This chain joins TRBV29-1 and TRBJ2-3; D gene uncertain. This CDR3 is built from 13 residues. V lost 0 bases, J lost 4 bases, and 8 bases lay in between. The germline V gene encodes CDR1 SQVTM and CDR2 ANQGSEA.

In this sample, this clone turned up a few times. The junction and the germline gene differ at one end; a read error may be behind it. CDR3 residues: CSSSSEGGNTEAFF. The CDR3 nucleotides are TGTTCCAGCAGCTCCGAAGGAGGGAACACTGAAGCTTTCTTT. The chain recombines TRBV7-9 with TRBJ1-1, with D unclear. The CDR3 has 14 residues. Germline V gene lookup returns CDR1 SEHNR and CDR2 FQNEAQ (reference sequence).

This clone was observed a single time. V and J are TRBV19 and TRBJ2-3, with 8 nucleotides matching TRBD2. Germline CDR1 and CDR2: LNHDA and SQIVND (reference sequence). The trim removed 4 bases at V and 4 bases at J, leaving 4 bases unmatched. The CDR3 spans 14 residues. The CDR3 region has the DNA TGTGCCAGTAGTAGGAACGGGAGGGCAGATACGCAGTATTTT. This encodes CASSRNGRADTQYF.

Points on this clone: A junction boundary mismatches the germline segment, possibly from a read error. V gene TRBV18 combines with J gene TRBJ2-4; 8 positions agree with TRBD1. Germline lookup yields CDR1 KGHSH and CDR2 LQKENI. The CDR3 spans 17 residues. The CDR3 nucleotides are TGTGCCAGCTCACAAGGACAGGGAAACATAGCCAAAAACAGTCAGTACTTC. Encoded protein: CASSQGQGNIAKNSQYF.

The chain recombines TRBV5-4 with TRBJ2-7, with TRBD2 matching over 7 bases. Trimming at V came to 2 bases and at J to 0 bases, leaving 2 bases not matched to a gene. This CDR3 has 14 residues. Germline CDR1 and CDR2: SGHNT and YYREEE (reference sequence). The CDR3, as DNA: TGTGCCAGCAGCTTAGCGGGACTCTCCTACGAGCAGTACTTC. This translates into CASSLAGLSYEQYF.

V is TRBV7-2 and J is TRBJ2-7, with 7 nucleotides matching TRBD1. Losses at the gene ends were 0 bases for V and 2 bases for J; bases not matched to a gene: 4. This CDR3 region has 15 residues. CDR1 and CDR2 (germline): SGHTA, FQGNSA. This CDR3 reads CASSLAPRGPYEQYF. The DNA of the CDR3 is TGTGCCAGCAGCTTAGCGCCGAGGGGGCCCTACGAGCAGTACTTC.

Points on this clone: The junction and the germline gene differ at one end; a read error may be behind it. The chain joins TRBV27 to TRBJ2-5; 7 nucleotides align to TRBD2. The germline CDR1 and CDR2 sequences are MNHEY and SMNVEV (reference sequence). The CDR3 runs to 15 residues. In nucleotides, the CDR3 is TGTGCCAGCACCTCTGCTAGCGGAACCCAAGGGACCCAGTACTTC. The encoded protein is CASTSASGTQGTQYF.

This clone was observed a handful of times. V is TRBV6-4 and J is TRBJ1-5; 7 nucleotides match TRBD1. Germline V gene lookup returns CDR1 MRHNA and CDR2 SNTAGT. This CDR3 region has 18 residues. V dropped 6 bases and J dropped 0; count of bases not matched to a gene: 14. CDR3 in amino acids: CASRPTRQGAASNQPQHF. The CDR3 DNA reads as TGTGCCAGCAGACCAACGCGACAGGGCGCGGCTAGCAATCAGCCCCAGCATTTT.

The chain combines TRBV7-9 with TRBJ2-5, with TRBD2 matching 10 bases. The germline V gene encodes CDR1 SEHNR and CDR2 FQNEAQ (reference sequence). The CDR3 length is 16 residues. J was trimmed by 5 bases and V by 3 bases; bases with no gene match: 9. The CDR3 loop is CASSFSSGRGPETQYF. In DNA, the CDR3 is TGTGCCAGCAGCTTCTCCAGCGGGAGGGGTCCTGAGACCCAGTACTTC.

This chain connects TRBV5-4 to TRBJ2-5; 8 nucleotides line up with TRBD2. This CDR3 is 18 amino acids long. The ends lost 4 bases at V and 5 bases at J; junction bases unmatched: 19. Per the germline V gene, CDR1 is SGHNT and CDR2 is YYREEE (reference sequence). CDR3 DNA sequence: TGTGCCAGCAGCCCCCGATTCGGGGGGCGGGAGGTGGGGGAGACCCAGTACTTC. Translation gives CASSPRFGGREVGETQYF.

The CDR3 reads CASSPLYGESTEAFF. In DNA form, the CDR3 reads TGTGCCAGCAGCCCCCTTTACGGGGAGTCCACTGAAGCTTTCTTT. The gene calls are TRBV7-4 and TRBJ1-1; no clear D. This CDR3 spans 15 amino acids. V was cut by 5 bases and J by 4 bases, with 17 bases left in between. Germline CDR1 is SGHVT and CDR2 is SQSDAQ. Full variable domain (outside the CDR3, taken from reference TRBV7-4 and TRBJ1-1): GAGVSQSPRYKVAKRGRDVALRCDSISGHVTLYWYRQTLGQGSEVLTYSQSDAQRDKSGRPSGRFSAERPERSVSTLKIQRTEQGDSAVYLCASSPLYGESTEAFFGQGTRLTVV.

The chain combines TRBV2 with TRBJ2-5; the D gene is possibly TRBD2 (5 bases). Germline V gene sequence: CDR1 SNHLY, CDR2 FYNNEI. This CDR3 has 15 amino acids. Deletions cut 5 bases from V and 1 base from J, with 14 bases between. In nucleotides, the CDR3 is TGTGCCAGCAGTCGGGAAGCGGACCCCCAAGAGACCCAGTACTTC. Its protein product is CASSREADPQETQYF.

The chain carries TRBV5-4 and TRBJ1-1; 7 positions agree with TRBD1. Germline CDR1 is SGHNT and CDR2 is YYREEE (reference sequence). The trim removed 0 bases at V and 5 bases at J, leaving 4 bases unmatched. The CDR3 loop spans 14 amino acids. The CDR3 DNA sequence: TGTGCCAGCAGCTTGGGCAGGGGGAGAACTGAAGCTTTCTTT. Translation gives CASSLGRGRTEAFF. Full variable domain (remainder filled in from reference TRBV5-4 and TRBJ1-1): ETGVTQSPTHLIKTRGQQVTLRCSSQSGHNTVSWYQQALGQGPQFIFQYYREEENGRGNFPPRFSGLQFPNYSSELNVNALELDDSALYLCASSLGRGRTEAFFGQGTRLTVV.

This sequence joins TRBV9 and TRBJ2-4, with TRBD1 matching 8 bases. CDR3 length equals 16 residues. The ends lost 0 bases at V and 8 bases at J; junction bases unmatched: 10. Germline V lookup: CDR1 SGDLS, CDR2 YYNGEE. In DNA form, the CDR3 reads TGTGCCAGCAGCGTAGGAGGGAGCAGGGGGCTGGACATTCAGTACTTC. Its translation is CASSVGGSRGLDIQYF.

The CDR3 is CASSRTGTGVETDTQYF. Here the CDR3 DNA reads TGTGCCAGCAGTCGTACCGGGACAGGGGTTGAAACAGATACGCAGTATTTT. This chain uses TRBV2 with TRBJ2-3; 10 bases agree with TRBD1. The CDR3 runs to 17 residues. The V gene's germline CDR1 is SNHLY and CDR2 FYNNEI. Trimming cost V 5 bases and J 3 bases; bases outside gene matches: 11.

This sequence joins TRBV18 and TRBJ2-7; D possibly corresponds to TRBD1 (6 bases). Trimming took off 3 bases at V and 2 bases at J, with 14 bases between the two ends. The CDR3 is 15 residues long. Germline-derived CDR1 and CDR2 are KGHSH and LQKENI. The CDR3 loop reads CASSPQQGTTYEQYF. The CDR3 DNA reads TGTGCCAGCTCACCGCAACAGGGTACTACCTACGAGCAGTACTTC. The whole variable domain, filled in from reference TRBV18 and TRBJ2-7, reads NAGVMQNPRHLVRRRGQEARLRCSPMKGHSHVYWYRQLPEEGLKFMVYLQKENIIDESGMPKERFSAEFPKEGPSILRIQQVVRGDSAAYFCASSPQQGTTYEQYFGPGTRLTVT.

The DNA for the CDR3 is TGTGCCAGCAGAGATAGCGGAAGATACACAGATACGCAGTATTTT. Its protein is CASRDSGRYTDTQYF. The rearrangement joins TRBV6-1 to TRBJ2-3; a weak D match, TRBD2 (6 bases). With 6 bases removed from V and 2 bases from J, the gap between germline ends came to 15 bases. The CDR3 runs 15 residues. Per the germline V gene, CDR1 is MNHNS and CDR2 is SASEGT.

The rearrangement links TRBV19 to TRBJ2-1, with 8 bases aligning to TRBD1. Germline V gene data show CDR1 as LNHDA and CDR2 as SQIVND (reference sequence). CDR3 length: 15 residues. V lost 6 bases, J lost 0 bases, and 4 bases stayed unmatched. The CDR3 sequence is CASRKTGGSYNEQFF. CDR3 in DNA: TGTGCCAGTAGGAAAACAGGGGGCTCCTACAATGAGCAGTTCTTC. Based on the CDR3 plus reference TRBV19 and TRBJ2-1, the full variable domain is DGGITQSPKYLFRKEGQNVTLSCEQNLNHDAMYWYRQDPGQGLRLIYYSQIVNDFQKGDIAEGYSVSREKKESFPLTVTSAQKNPTAFYLCASRKTGGSYNEQFFGPGTRLTVL.

This sequence joins TRBV9 and TRBJ2-1; TRBD2 aligns across 8 bases. The trim removed 0 bases at V and 8 bases at J, leaving 7 bases unmatched. There are 15 residues in the CDR3. CDR1 SGDLS and CDR2 YYNGEE come from the germline V gene. CDR3 residues: CASSVEGGLGDEQFF. CDR3 DNA sequence: TGTGCCAGCAGCGTAGAAGGGGGACTAGGGGATGAGCAGTTCTTC.

V usage is TRBV25-1 and J usage is TRBJ2-7; 11 bases map to TRBD2. V was pared by 1 base and J by 6 bases, with 8 bases of the junction left unmatched. From germline, CDR1 is MGHDK and CDR2 SYGVNS. This CDR3 has 16 amino acids. For the CDR3, the DNA is TGTGCCAGCAGTGAATTGGGGACTAGCGGCTCGGCCGAGCAGTACTTC. This translates into CASSELGTSGSAEQYF.

The chain carries TRBV30 and TRBJ1-2, with D unresolved. CDR1 and CDR2 (germline): GTSNPN, SVGIG (reference sequence). V lost 5 bases, J lost 8 bases, and 18 bases lay in between. There are 13 residues in the CDR3. This CDR3 reads CAWDPGRLGGYTF. DNA of the CDR3: TGTGCCTGGGACCCGGGAAGACTGGGGGGCTACACCTTC.

This clone occurred a few times. The chain carries TRBV27 and TRBJ2-7; 9 nucleotides agree with TRBD2. V was clipped by 4 bases and J by 1 base; unmatched bases: 2. Germline CDR1 is MNHEY and CDR2 is SMNVEV (reference sequence). The CDR3 contains 14 residues. The CDR3, as DNA: TGTGCCAGCAGTTCAGCGGGAGGATCCTACGAGCAGTACTTC. This codes for CASSSAGGSYEQYF.

The chain couples TRBV2 to TRBJ1-1; D might be TRBD1 (5 bases). Trimming shortened V by 9 bases and J by 1 base, and 6 bases separated the two germline ends. The CDR3 consists of 11 residues. The germline CDR1 and CDR2 sequences are SNHLY and FYNNEI. This CDR3 is CASGQNTEAFF. The CDR3 DNA reads TGTGCCAGTGGACAGAACACTGAAGCTTTCTTT.

The chain combines TRBV7-2 with TRBJ2-5; no reliable D call. Germline V gives CDR1 SGHTA, CDR2 FQGNSA. V shed 7 bases and J shed 5 bases, with 11 bases lying between them. The length of the CDR3 is 12 residues. CDR3 loop: CASMRGSETQYF. DNA for the CDR3: TGTGCCAGCATGCGAGGTTCGGAGACCCAGTACTTC.

This chain connects TRBV4-1 to TRBJ2-1, with 11 bases fitting TRBD2. CDR3 size: 17 residues. Germline V gene sequence: CDR1 MGHRA, CDR2 YSYEKL. Unmatched junction bases numbered 6, after V lost 4 bases and J lost 1 base. CDR3 bases: TGCGCCAGCAGCCGTACCACTAGCGGGAGTTCCTACAATGAGCAGTTCTTC. Translating gives CASSRTTSGSSYNEQFF.

Details on this clone: At one boundary the junction diverges from the germline segment, which might be a read error. The CDR3 coding sequence is TGTGCCAGCAGCGTAGGGACAGGTCTGGGGGCCAACGGCCTGACTTTC. Protein product: CASSVGTGLGANGLTF. This chain joins TRBV9 and TRBJ2-6; 7 positions agree with TRBD1. Germline V gene lookup returns CDR1 SGDLS and CDR2 YYNGEE. The CDR3 sequence is 16 residues long.

The rearrangement joins TRBV11-3 to TRBJ2-1, with TRBD2 matching over 11 bases. The V and J ends lost 5 bases and 4 bases, in that order; junction bases with no gene match: 7. Germline CDR1 and CDR2: SGHNT and YENEEA. The CDR3 covers 16 residues. This chain's CDR3 is CASSRRWTSGYNEQFF. The CDR3 coding sequence is TGTGCCAGCAGCCGGAGGTGGACTAGCGGGTACAATGAGCAGTTCTTC.